This T cell receptor (beta chain) was retrieved from a study of control samples from healthy donors and cancer patients. The CDR3 totals 11 residues. Trimming took off 3 bases at V and 6 bases at J, with 5 bases between the two ends. Assay used: immunoSEQ multiplex PCR; TCRdb lists only in-frame clones, some missing. The data show more than 110,000 clones, less than 90% seen once. The sequence was obtained from a woman aged 25 to 39 in good health. V and J are TRBV12-3 or TRBV12-4 and TRBJ1-1; no clear D gene. The sequencing input was blood. CDR3 in amino acids: CASSFRPEAFF. CDR3 nucleotide sequence: TGTGCCAGCAGTTTTAGACCTGAAGCTTTCTTT.